This TCR beta chain was observed in a study of blood T cell repertoires in COVID-19. Study in general: From the United States, Italy and Spain came samples of acute and convalescent COVID-19. T cells, B-cell-depleted T cells, or PBMCs provided the cDNA or gDNA that served as material.

A note on this clone: One end of the junction is discordant with germline, which a read error may explain.

As processed by the authors: Scientists estimated how many nucleated cells there were by amplifying reference gene primers. Some clones are missing from TCRdb's copy, which holds only in-frame ones; the method was immunoSEQ multiplex PCR. V, J and clone size reflect that table, while D and trimming were determined from the DNA. The table lists 180,000 or so clones, around 76% of them singletons. Germline V lookup: CDR1 SSHAT, CDR2 FNYEAQ (reference sequence). The CDR3 is made up of 16 amino acids. The receptor was derived from a woman aged 45-65 years with active or convalescent COVID-19. This chain connects TRBV7-7 to TRBJ2-3; 8 nucleotides line up with TRBD2. The sequenced material came from peripheral blood. The CDR3 bases are TGTGCTAGCAGCTTACGAGCGGGGGAGGGCACAGATACGCAGTATTTT. Translated, it gives CASSLRAGEGTDTQYF.